Listed below are T cell receptor beta chains from one sample, sequenced in a study of CXCR3-negative and CXCR3-positive naive CD8 T cells. One entry per CDR3 protein, without DNA, is what TCRdb gives after re-calling the 5' RACE reads. The listing records 100,000 or so distinct CDR3 sequences. The sample taken for sequencing was naive CXCR3+ CD8+ T cells from blood. The source is a human donor in good health. Some clones in this sample may be carry-over from other donors' samples. The CDR3 runs from the conserved cysteine through the conserved F or W.

len: 12; v_gene: TRBV5-4; j_gene: TRBJ2-2; CDR3aa: CASSEGGGELFF
len: 15; v_gene: TRBV27; j_gene: TRBJ2-1; CDR3aa: CASSLISGGANEQFF
len: 19; v_gene: TRBV4-1; j_gene: TRBJ1-1; CDR3aa: CASSQDRGTEALVNTEAFF
len: 15; v_gene: TRBV28; j_gene: TRBJ2-6; CDR3aa: CASSEQVTGANVLTF
len: 17; v_gene: TRBV27; j_gene: TRBJ2-7; CDR3aa: CASSLLVSRGPGHEQYF
len: 13; v_gene: TRBV7-9; j_gene: TRBJ1-1; CDR3aa: CASSDRMNTEAFF
len: 15; v_gene: TRBV7-9; j_gene: TRBJ2-7; CDR3aa: CASSLASGSDYEQYF
len: 13; v_gene: TRBV29-1; j_gene: TRBJ2-7; CDR3aa: CSVVGRGPYEQYF
len: 11; v_gene: TRBV28; j_gene: TRBJ2-1; CDR3aa: CASSLYNEQFF
len: 15; v_gene: TRBV6-2/TRBV6-3; j_gene: TRBJ1-6; CDR3aa: CASSPSDRSNSPLHF